This TCR beta chain was sequenced during a study of sequential checkpoint blockade in melanoma. Overall study context: Patients were randomized 1:1 to nivolumab-then-ipilimumab or ipilimumab-then-nivolumab first-line. Both treatment sequences were followed by maintenance nivolumab.

The count of this clone is one. CDR1 is PRHDT, CDR2 FYEKMQ, per germline (reference sequence). The CDR3 runs to 16 residues. Trimming took 5 bases from V and 6 from J; bases not matched to a gene: 12. Treatment defined: randomized to nivolumab then ipilimumab (arm A) or the reverse (arm B). Patients had received no earlier DNA-damaging chemotherapy. Live CD3+CD8+ CD19− CD56− cells were sorted from PBMCs. TCRdb's table, derived via immunoSEQ multiplex PCR, lists solely in-frame clones and lacks some. The data contain approximately 10,000 clones, approximately 72% of them singletons. The receptor was derived from a human donor with melanoma. The material was CD8+ T cells sorted from blood (inferred from file names), obtained from a patient given nivolumab and ipilimumab in sequence. The genes are TRBV13 and TRBJ2-1, with 8 bases matching TRBD2. The CDR3 sequence is CASSLMGAGVFNEQFF. CDR3 nucleotides: TGTGCCAGCAGCCTGATGGGAGCGGGGGTCTTCAATGAGCAGTTCTTC.